Described below is a single TCR beta chain sequence and its context. The antigen remains undetermined. Profiling relied on immunoSEQ multiplex PCR, and the TCRdb table lists in-frame clones only, not all of them. Counted here are about 51,000 clones, 70% to 80% occurring once; the ten biggest clones make up approximately 2%. This record belongs to a study of OX40 agonist ivuxolimab in advanced cancers. Whole-study context: An anti-OX40 (CD134) antibody with agonistic activity, ivuxolimab, was administered to patients.

Study observations and caveats: Not determined was the antigen specificity of the expanded peripheral T cells.

The material sequenced was CD4+ or CD8+ T cells sorted from blood, taken in a trial of the OX40 agonist ivuxolimab. The clonotype originates from an adult with an advanced solid tumor such as melanoma, head and neck, liver or kidney cancer.

The CDR3 protein is CASSSGGSTDTQYF. CDR3 in DNA: TGCGCCAGCAGCTCAGGTGGTAGCACAGATACGCAGTATTTT. This rearrangement joins TRBV5-1 to TRBJ2-3; D uncertain. V was cut by 3 bases and J by 0 bases, with 8 bases left in between. This CDR3 contains 14 residues. CDR1 and CDR2 from the germline V gene are SGHRS and YFSETQ.